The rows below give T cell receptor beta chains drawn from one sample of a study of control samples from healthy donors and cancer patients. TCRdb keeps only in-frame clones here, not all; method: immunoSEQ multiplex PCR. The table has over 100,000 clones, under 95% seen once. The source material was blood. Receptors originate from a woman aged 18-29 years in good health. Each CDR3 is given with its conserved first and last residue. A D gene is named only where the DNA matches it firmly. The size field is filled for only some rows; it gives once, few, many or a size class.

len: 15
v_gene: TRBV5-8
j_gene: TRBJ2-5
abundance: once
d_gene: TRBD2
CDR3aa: CASSQGLAGKETQYF
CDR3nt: TGTGCCAGCAGCCAAGGACTAGCGGGGAAAGAGACCCAGTACTTC

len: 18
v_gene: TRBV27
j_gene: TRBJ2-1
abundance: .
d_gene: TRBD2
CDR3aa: CASSLGRGRNFSYNEQFF
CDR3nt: TGTGCCAGCAGTTTAGGGCGGGGGAGAAATTTCTCCTACAATGAGCAGTTCTTC

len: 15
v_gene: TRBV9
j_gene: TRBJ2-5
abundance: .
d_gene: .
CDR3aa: CASSPTTQGGETQYF
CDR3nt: TGTGCCAGCAGCCCCACGACCCAGGGGGGAGAGACCCAGTACTTC

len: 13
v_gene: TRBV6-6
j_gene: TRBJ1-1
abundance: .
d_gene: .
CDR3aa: CASNLQGRTEAFF
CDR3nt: TGTGCCAGCAACCTTCAGGGGCGGACTGAAGCTTTCTTT

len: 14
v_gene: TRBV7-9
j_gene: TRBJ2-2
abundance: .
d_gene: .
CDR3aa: CASSRQGNTGELFF
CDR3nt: TGTGCCAGCAGCCGCCAGGGAAACACCGGGGAGCTGTTTTTT

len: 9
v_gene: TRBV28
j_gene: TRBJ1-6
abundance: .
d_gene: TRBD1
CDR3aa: CATGGTLHF
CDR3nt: TGTGCGACAGGGGGAACCCTCCACTTT

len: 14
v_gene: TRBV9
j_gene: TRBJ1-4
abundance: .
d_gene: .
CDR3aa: CASSSPGFNEKLFF
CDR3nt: TGTGCCAGCAGCTCCCCGGGGTTTAATGAAAAACTGTTTTTT

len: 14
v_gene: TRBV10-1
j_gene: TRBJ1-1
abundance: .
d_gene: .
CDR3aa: CASSESPRRTEAFF
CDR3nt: TGCGCCAGCAGTGAGTCGCCAAGGAGAACTGAAGCTTTCTTT

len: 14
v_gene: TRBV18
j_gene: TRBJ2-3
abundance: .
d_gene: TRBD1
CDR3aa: CASSPTGGGDTQYF
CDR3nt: TGTGCCAGCTCACCCACAGGGGGCGGGGATACGCAGTATTTT

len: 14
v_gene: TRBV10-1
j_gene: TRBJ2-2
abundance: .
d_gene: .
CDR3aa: CASNPAGNTGELFF
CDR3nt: TGCGCCAGCAATCCAGCGGGGAACACCGGGGAGCTGTTTTTT

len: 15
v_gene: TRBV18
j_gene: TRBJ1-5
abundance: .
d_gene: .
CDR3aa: CASSPHDSYNQPQHF
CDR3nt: TGTGCCAGCTCACCACATGACAGTTACAATCAGCCCCAGCATTTT

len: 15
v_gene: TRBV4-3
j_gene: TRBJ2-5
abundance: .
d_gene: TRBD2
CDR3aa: CASSQDGRAMETQYF
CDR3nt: TGCGCCAGCAGCCAAGACGGGAGGGCCATGGAGACCCAGTACTTC

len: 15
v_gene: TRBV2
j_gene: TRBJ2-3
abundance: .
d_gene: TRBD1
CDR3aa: CASSVGTGLTDTQYF
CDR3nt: TGTGCCAGCAGTGTCGGGACAGGGTTGACAGATACGCAGTATTTT

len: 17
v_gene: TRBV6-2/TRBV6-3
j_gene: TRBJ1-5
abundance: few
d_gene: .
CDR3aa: CASSYDKGRYSNQPQHF
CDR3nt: TGTGCCAGCAGTTACGATAAAGGCAGATATAGCAATCAGCCCCAGCATTTT

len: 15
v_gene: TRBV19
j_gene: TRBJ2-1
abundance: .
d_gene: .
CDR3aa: CASSKGVSSYNEQFF
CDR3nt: TGTGCCAGTAGTAAAGGGGTGTCCTCCTACAATGAGCAGTTCTTC

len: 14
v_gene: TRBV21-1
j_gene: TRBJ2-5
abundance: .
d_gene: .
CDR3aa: CASSKAGGKETQYF
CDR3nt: TGTGCCAGCAGCAAAGCGGGCGGTAAAGAGACCCAGTACTTC

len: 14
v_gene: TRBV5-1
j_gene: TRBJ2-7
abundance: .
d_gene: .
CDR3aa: CASSVGRTSYEQYF
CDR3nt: TGCGCCAGCAGCGTGGGACGGACTTCCTACGAGCAGTACTTC

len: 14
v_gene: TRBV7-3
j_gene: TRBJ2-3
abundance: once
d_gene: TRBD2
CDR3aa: CASSLAGAVDTQYF
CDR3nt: TGTGCCAGCAGCTTAGCGGGAGCGGTAGATACGCAGTATTTT

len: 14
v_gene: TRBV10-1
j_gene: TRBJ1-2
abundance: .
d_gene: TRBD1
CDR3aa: CASSDSGQFRSYTF
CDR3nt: TGCGCCAGCAGTGACTCGGGACAGTTTAGAAGCTACACCTTC

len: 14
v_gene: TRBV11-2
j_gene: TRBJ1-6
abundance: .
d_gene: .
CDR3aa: CASRTGPMNSPLHF
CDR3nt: TGTGCCAGCAGAACCGGGCCCATGAATTCACCCCTCCACTTT